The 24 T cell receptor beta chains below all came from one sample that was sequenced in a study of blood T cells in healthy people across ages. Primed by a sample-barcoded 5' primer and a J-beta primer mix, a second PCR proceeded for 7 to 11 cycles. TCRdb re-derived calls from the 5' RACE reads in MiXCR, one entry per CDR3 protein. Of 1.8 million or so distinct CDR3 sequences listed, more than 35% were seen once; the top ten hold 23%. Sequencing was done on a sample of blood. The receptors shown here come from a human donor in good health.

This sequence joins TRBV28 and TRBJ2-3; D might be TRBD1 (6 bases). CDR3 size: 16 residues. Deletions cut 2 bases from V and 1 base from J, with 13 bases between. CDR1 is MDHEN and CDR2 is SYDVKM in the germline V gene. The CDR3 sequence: CASSLKWGHRTDTQYF. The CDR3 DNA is TGTGCCAGCAGTTTAAAGTGGGGGCACCGCACAGATACGCAGTATTTT.

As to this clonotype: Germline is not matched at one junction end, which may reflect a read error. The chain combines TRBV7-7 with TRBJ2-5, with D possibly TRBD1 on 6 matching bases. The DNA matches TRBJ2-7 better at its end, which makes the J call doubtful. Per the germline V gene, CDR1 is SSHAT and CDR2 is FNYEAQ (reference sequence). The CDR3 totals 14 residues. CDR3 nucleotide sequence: TGTGCTAGCAGCCCCCACACAGGGCCTTACGAGCAGTACTTC. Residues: CASSPHTGPYEQYF.

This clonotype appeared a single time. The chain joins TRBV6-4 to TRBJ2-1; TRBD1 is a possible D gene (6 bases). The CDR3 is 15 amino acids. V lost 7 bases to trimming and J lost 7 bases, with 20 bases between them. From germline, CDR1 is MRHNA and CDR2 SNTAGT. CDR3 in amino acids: CASNVLSGGRNEQFF. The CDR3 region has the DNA TGTGCCAGCAACGTACTTAGTGGGGGCCGTAATGAGCAGTTCTTC.

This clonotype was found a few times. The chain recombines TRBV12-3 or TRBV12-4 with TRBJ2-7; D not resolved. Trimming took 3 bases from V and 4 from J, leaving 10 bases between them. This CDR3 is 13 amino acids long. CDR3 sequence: CASSLKKSYEQYF. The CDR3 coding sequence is TGTGCCAGCAGTTTGAAGAAGTCATACGAGCAGTACTTC.

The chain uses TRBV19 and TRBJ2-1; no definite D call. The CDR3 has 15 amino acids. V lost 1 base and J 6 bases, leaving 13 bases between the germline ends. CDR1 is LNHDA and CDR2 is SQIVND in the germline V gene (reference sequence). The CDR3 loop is CASSIGPLESNEQFF. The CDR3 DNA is TGTGCCAGTAGTATAGGCCCCCTAGAGAGCAATGAGCAGTTCTTC.

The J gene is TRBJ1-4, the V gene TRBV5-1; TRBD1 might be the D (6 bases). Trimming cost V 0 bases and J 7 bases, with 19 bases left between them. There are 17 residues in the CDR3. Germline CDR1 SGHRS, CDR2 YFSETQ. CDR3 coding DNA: TGCGCCAGCAGCTTGGCCGGGCAGGGGAGACTAGCTGAAAAACTGTTTTTT. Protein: CASSLAGQGRLAEKLFF.

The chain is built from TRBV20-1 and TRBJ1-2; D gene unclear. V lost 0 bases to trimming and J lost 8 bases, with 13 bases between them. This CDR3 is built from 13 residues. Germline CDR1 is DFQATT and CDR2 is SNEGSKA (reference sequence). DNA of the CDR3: TGCAGTGCTAGAGATGGCGGGAGTAGGGGCTACACCTTC. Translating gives CSARDGGSRGYTF.

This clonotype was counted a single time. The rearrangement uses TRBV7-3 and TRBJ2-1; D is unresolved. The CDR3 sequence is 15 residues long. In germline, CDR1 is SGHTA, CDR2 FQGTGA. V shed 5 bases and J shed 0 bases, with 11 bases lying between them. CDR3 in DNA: TGTGCCAGCAGCCAGCAGGCGAGCTCCTACAATGAGCAGTTCTTC. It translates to CASSQQASSYNEQFF.

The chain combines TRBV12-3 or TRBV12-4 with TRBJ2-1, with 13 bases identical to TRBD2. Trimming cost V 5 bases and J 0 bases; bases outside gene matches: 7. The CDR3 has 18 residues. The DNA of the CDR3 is TGTGCCAGCAGTCCTCCGGGACTAGCGGGGAGCTCCTACAATGAGCAGTTCTTC. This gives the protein CASSPPGLAGSSYNEQFF.

The CDR3 DNA follows: TGTGCCAGCAGCTTCAGGACTAGCGGGGGGGAGCAGTTCTTC. Protein product: CASSFRTSGGEQFF. This chain links TRBV7-2 with TRBJ2-1; 14 nucleotides line up with TRBD2. The CDR3 runs 14 residues. The germline gives CDR1 SGHTA, CDR2 FQGNSA. V lost 3 bases and J lost 10; bases outside the gene matches: 2.

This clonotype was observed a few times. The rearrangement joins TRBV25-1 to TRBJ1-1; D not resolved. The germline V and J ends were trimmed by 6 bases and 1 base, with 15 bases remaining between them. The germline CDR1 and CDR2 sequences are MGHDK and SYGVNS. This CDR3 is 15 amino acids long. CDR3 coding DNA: TGTGCCAGCAGGAGGGCAGGCCCACCGAACACTGAAGCTTTCTTT. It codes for CASRRAGPPNTEAFF.

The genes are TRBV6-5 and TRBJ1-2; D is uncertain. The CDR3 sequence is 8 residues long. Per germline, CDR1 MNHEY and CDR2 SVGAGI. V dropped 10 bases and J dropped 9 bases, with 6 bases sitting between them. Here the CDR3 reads CAIRRYTF. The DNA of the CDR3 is TGTGCCATCCGCCGCTACACCTTC.

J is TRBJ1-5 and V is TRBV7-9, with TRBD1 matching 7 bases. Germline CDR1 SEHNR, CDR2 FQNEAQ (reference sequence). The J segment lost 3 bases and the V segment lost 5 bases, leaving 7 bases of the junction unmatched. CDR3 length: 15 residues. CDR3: CASSLGTAINQPQHF. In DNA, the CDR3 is TGTGCCAGCAGCCTAGGGACAGCTATCAATCAGCCCCAGCATTTT.

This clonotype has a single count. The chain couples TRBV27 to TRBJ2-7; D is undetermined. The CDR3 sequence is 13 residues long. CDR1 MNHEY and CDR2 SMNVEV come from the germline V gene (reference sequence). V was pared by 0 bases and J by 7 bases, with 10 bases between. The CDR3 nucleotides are TGTGCCAGCAGTTTATCGGGGATGCGGGAGCAGTACTTC. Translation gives CASSLSGMREQYF.

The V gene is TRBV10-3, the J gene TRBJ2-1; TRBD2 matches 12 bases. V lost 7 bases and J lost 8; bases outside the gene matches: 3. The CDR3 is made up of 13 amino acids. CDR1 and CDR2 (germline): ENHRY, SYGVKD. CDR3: CAIKLAGGDEQFF. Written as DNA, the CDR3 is TGTGCCATCAAGCTAGCGGGGGGGGATGAGCAGTTCTTC.

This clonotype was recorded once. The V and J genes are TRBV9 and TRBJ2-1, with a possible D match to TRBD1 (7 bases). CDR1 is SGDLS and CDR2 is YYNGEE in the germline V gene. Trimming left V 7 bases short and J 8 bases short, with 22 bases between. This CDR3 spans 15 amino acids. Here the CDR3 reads CASAERMSGGHEQFF. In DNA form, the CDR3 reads TGTGCCAGCGCCGAGAGGATGTCAGGGGGGCATGAGCAGTTCTTC.

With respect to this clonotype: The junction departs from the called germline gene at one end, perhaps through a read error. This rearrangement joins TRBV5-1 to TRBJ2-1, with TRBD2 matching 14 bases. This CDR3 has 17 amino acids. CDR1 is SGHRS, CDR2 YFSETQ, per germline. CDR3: CAGSPALGTSGGNEQFF. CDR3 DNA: TGCGCCGGCAGCCCCGCTCTAGGGACTAGCGGGGGCAATGAGCAGTTCTTC. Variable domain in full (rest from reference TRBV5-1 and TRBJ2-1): KAGVTQTPRYLIKTRGQQVTLSCSPISGHRSVSWYQQTPGQGLQFLFEYFSETQRNKGNFPGRFSGRQFSNSRSEMNVSTLELGDSALYLCAGSPALGTSGGNEQFFGPGTRLTVL.

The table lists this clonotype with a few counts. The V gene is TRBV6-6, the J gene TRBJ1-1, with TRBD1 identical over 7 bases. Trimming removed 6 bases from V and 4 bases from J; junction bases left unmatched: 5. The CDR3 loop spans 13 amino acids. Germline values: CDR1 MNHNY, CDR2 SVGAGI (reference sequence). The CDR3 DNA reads TGTGCCAGCAGCGGGACAGCTACCACTGAAGCTTTCTTT. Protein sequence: CASSGTATTEAFF.

The CDR3 sequence is CASSFGNRGTRNTEAFF. DNA for the CDR3: TGCGCCAGCAGCTTTGGGAACAGGGGGACGAGAAACACTGAAGCTTTCTTT. V is TRBV5-1 and J is TRBJ1-1, with 8 bases fitting TRBD1. Germline trimming cut 2 bases from V and 2 bases from J; bases unmatched to any gene: 11. Germline loops: CDR1 SGHRS, CDR2 YFSETQ. This CDR3 region has 17 residues. Using reference TRBV5-1 and TRBJ1-1 for the parts outside the CDR3, the full variable domain is KAGVTQTPRYLIKTRGQQVTLSCSPISGHRSVSWYQQTPGQGLQFLFEYFSETQRNKGNFPGRFSGRQFSNSRSEMNVSTLELGDSALYLCASSFGNRGTRNTEAFFGQGTRLTVV.

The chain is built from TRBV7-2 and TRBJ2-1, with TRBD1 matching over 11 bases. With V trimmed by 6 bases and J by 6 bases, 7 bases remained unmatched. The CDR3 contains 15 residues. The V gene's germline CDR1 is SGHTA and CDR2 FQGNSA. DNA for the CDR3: TGTGCCAGCAGATCCGGGACAGGGGGGGCCAATGAGCAGTTCTTC. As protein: CASRSGTGGANEQFF.

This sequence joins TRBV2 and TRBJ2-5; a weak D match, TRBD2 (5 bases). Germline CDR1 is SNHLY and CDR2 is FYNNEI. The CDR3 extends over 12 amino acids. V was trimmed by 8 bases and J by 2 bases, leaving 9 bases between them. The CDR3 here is CASEAVQETQYF. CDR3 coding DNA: TGTGCCAGCGAAGCGGTTCAAGAGACCCAGTACTTC.

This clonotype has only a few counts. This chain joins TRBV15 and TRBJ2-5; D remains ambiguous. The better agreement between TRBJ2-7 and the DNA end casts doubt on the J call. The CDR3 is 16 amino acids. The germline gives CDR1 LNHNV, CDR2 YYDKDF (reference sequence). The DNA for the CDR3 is TGTGCCACCAGCAGAGAGGGTGGTCAAGCCGCCGGCGAGCAGTACTTC. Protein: CATSREGGQAAGEQYF.

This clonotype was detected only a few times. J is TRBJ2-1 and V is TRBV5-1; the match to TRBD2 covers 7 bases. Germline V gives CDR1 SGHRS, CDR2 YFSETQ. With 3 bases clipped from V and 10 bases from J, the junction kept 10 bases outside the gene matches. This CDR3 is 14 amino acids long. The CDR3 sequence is CASSSLPTGGEQFF. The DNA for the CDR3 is TGCGCCAGCAGCTCCCTCCCTACGGGGGGAGAGCAGTTCTTC.

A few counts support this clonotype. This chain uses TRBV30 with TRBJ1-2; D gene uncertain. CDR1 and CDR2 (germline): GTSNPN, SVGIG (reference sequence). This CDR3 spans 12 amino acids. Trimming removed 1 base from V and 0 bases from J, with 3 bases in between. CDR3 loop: CAWSGTNYGYTF. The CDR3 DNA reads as TGTGCCTGGAGTGGAACTAACTATGGCTACACCTTC.